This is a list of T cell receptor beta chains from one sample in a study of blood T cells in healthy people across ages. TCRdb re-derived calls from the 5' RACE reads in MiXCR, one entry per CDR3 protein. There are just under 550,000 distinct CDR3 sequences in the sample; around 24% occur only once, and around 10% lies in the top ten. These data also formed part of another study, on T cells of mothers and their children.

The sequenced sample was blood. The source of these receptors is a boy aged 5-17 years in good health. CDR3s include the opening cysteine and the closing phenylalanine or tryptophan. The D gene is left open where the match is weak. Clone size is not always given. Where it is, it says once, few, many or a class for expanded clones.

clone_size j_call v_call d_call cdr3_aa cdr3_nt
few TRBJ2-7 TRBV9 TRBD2 CASSVDSGSSPYEQYF TGTGCCAGCAGCGTAGATAGCGGGAGCTCCCCTTACGAGCAGTACTTC
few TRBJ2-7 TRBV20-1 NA CSARPQGGREQYF TGCAGTGCTAGACCCCAGGGGGGGCGCGAGCAGTACTTC
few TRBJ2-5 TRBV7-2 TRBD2 CASGASGRKEETQYF TGTGCCAGCGGGGCTAGCGGGAGGAAGGAGGAGACCCAGTACTTC
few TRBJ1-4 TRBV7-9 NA CASSLSSRDKAIF TGTGCCAGCAGCTTAAGTTCCCGGGACAAGGCGATTTTT
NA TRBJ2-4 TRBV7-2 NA CASSLDRTLYKNIQYF TGTGCCAGCAGCCTCGATAGAACCCTGTACAAAAACATTCAGTACTTC
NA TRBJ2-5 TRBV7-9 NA CASSLHSAQETQYF TGTGCCAGCAGCCTCCACAGCGCTCAAGAGACCCAGTACTTC
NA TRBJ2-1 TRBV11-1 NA CDSSPIGGLALNNEQFF TGTGACAGCAGCCCCATTGGAGGGCTAGCGCTCAACAATGAGCAGTTCTTC
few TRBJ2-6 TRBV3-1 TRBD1 CASSQERTGGRFSGANVLTF TGTGCCAGCAGCCAAGAGAGGACAGGGGGCAGGTTTTCTGGGGCCAACGTCCTGACTTTC
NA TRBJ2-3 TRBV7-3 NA CASSLIREADTQYF TGTGCCAGCAGCTTAATCAGGGAGGCCGATACGCAGTATTTT
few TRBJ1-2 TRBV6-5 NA CASSPYKGPDYGYTF TGTGCCAGCAGCCCCTACAAGGGACCTGACTATGGCTACACCTTC
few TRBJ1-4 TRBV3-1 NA CASSGDHGNEKLFF TGTGCCAGCAGCGGGGACCATGGTAATGAAAAACTGTTTTTT
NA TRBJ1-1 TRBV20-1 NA CSASDWEANTEAFF TGCAGTGCTAGCGACTGGGAAGCGAACACTGAAGCTTTCTTT
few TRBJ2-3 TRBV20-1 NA CSASAGTSSTDTQYF TGCAGTGCTAGTGCCGGGACATCTAGCACAGATACGCAGTATTTT